Listed below are T cell receptor beta chains from one sample, sequenced in a study of blood T cell repertoires in COVID-19. TCRdb's copy holds only in-frame clones and misses some; the assay was immunoSEQ multiplex PCR. The sample lists roughly 300,000 clones, more than 80% occurring once. The sequencing input was peripheral blood. The source is a man between 18 and 35 years old who had recovered from COVID-19. CDR3s include the opening cysteine and the closing phenylalanine or tryptophan. A D gene is named only where the DNA matches it firmly. A row's size may be missing; if present it is once, few, many or a size class.

abundance,d_gene,v_gene,j_gene,CDR3nt,CDR3aa
NA,NA,TRBV6-4,TRBJ2-1,TGTGCCAGCAGCGCCACCCTAGTCTCGCCGCATAATGAGCAGTTCTTC,CASSATLVSPHNEQFF
NA,NA,TRBV30,TRBJ1-6,TGTGCCTGGACAGTCGGGTCCTATAATTCACCCCTCCACTTT,CAWTVGSYNSPLHF
NA,NA,TRBV2,TRBJ2-7,TGTGCCAGCAGTGAAAGTCTCGGCTACGAGCAGTACTTC,CASSESLGYEQYF
NA,NA,TRBV7-3,TRBJ2-7,TGTGCCAGCAGCTTAAATCCCGGCGGCGAGCAGTACTTC,CASSLNPGGEQYF
once,NA,TRBV19,TRBJ2-3,TGTGCCAGTCGAGGCCGCGGGGCAGGAACAGATACGCAGTATTTT,CASRGRGAGTDTQYF
NA,NA,TRBV6-2/TRBV6-3,TRBJ2-5,TGTGCCAGCAGTTACCGCGCGGCCCAGTACTTC,CASSYRAAQYF
NA,NA,TRBV10-3,TRBJ2-3,TGTGCCAGCAGAGAGACAGATACAGATACGCAGTATTTT,CASRETDTDTQYF
NA,TRBD1,TRBV6-6,TRBJ2-7,TGTGCCAGCAGCCGGGGACAGGGGTTTTCCTACGAGCAGTACTTC,CASSRGQGFSYEQYF
NA,TRBD1,TRBV11-2,TRBJ2-3,TGTGCCAGCAGCCTACAAGGGACAGGGATCACAGATACGCAGTATTTT,CASSLQGTGITDTQYF
NA,TRBD1,TRBV9,TRBJ2-3,TGTGCCAGCAGCCTACGACAGGGAGCCACAGATACGCAGTATTTT,CASSLRQGATDTQYF
NA,TRBD2,TRBV6-5,TRBJ2-1,TGTGCCAGCCGGGGACTAGGGCACTACAATGAGCAGTTCTTC,CASRGLGHYNEQFF
NA,NA,TRBV7-9,TRBJ2-1,TGTGCCAGCAGCTTAGCGGGGGGTGTCCCTGAGCAGTTCTTC,CASSLAGGVPEQFF
NA,NA,TRBV7-9,TRBJ1-2,TGTGCCAGCAGCGGGGCGGGGCCTAACTATGGCTACACCTTC,CASSGAGPNYGYTF
NA,NA,TRBV27,TRBJ1-1,TGTGCCAGCAGGCAGGGGACGCCGAACACTGAAGCTTTCTTT,CASRQGTPNTEAFF
NA,NA,TRBV9,TRBJ1-5,TGTGCCAGCAGCGTCGGTCAGGGGCCTCAGCCCCAGCATTTT,CASSVGQGPQPQHF
NA,NA,TRBV6-5,TRBJ2-7,TGTGCCAGCAGTCTAAACAGGGACCGTTACGAGCAGTACTTC,CASSLNRDRYEQYF
NA,NA,TRBV2,TRBJ1-2,TGTGCCAGCAGTGACTCAGCACGTCAGGCGAGAGATGGCTACACCTTC,CASSDSARQARDGYTF
NA,TRBD2,TRBV7-2,TRBJ2-1,TGTGCCAGCAGCCCCCGAGGGGCTAGCGGGGGAAGCTCCTACAATGAGCAGTTCTTC,CASSPRGASGGSSYNEQFF
NA,NA,TRBV7-9,TRBJ2-3,TGTGCCAGCAGCTTAGAGGTCGACAACATGGGTACAGATACGCAGTATTTT,CASSLEVDNMGTDTQYF
NA,NA,TRBV9,TRBJ2-3,TGTGCCAGCAGCGTCCTATCTAGCTCCGATACGCAGTATTTT,CASSVLSSSDTQYF
NA,NA,TRBV14,TRBJ2-7,TGTGCCAGCAGCCTCCTCCCACAGGGTACGGACGAGCAGTACTTC,CASSLLPQGTDEQYF
NA,NA,TRBV19,TRBJ2-6,TGTGCCAGTAGTCCTCTCAGCTCTGGGGCCAACGTCCTGACTTTC,CASSPLSSGANVLTF
NA,TRBD1,TRBV18,TRBJ2-7,TGTGCCAGCTCACCGGGACAGGGTACTTCCTACGAGCAGTACTTC,CASSPGQGTSYEQYF
once,NA,TRBV20-1,TRBJ1-1,TGCAGTGCTAGATTAGGAAGCGGAGCTTTCTTT,CSARLGSGAFF
NA,NA,TRBV14,TRBJ2-7,TGTGCCAGCAGCATTAGCGGAACCCATTCCCTTTACGAGCAGTACTTC,CASSISGTHSLYEQYF
few,NA,TRBV9,TRBJ2-7,TGTGCCAGCAGCCCAGGACGGGGGAACGCCTACGAGCAGTACTTC,CASSPGRGNAYEQYF
NA,TRBD2,TRBV19,TRBJ2-5,TGTGCCAGTGGGGCGGCGCGGGAGATAGAGACCCAGTACTTC,CASGAAREIETQYF
NA,TRBD1,TRBV5-6,TRBJ1-6,TGTGCCAGCAGCGCCCGACAGGGGAATTCACCCCTCCACTTT,CASSARQGNSPLHF
once,NA,TRBV10-3,TRBJ1-1,TGTGCCGGAGGGGCTTCGGAGAACACTGAAGCTTTCTTT,CAGGASENTEAFF
NA,TRBD2,TRBV5-1,TRBJ2-1,TGCGCCAGCAGCTCCGGGACTAGCTACAATGAGCAGTTCTTC,CASSSGTSYNEQFF
NA,NA,TRBV10-1,TRBJ2-1,TGCGCCAGCAGTGAGCTCGGGACTTCGAATGGGCAGTTCTTC,CASSELGTSNGQFF
NA,NA,TRBV4-2,TRBJ1-5,TGTGCCAGCAGCCAAGACGTTGAGAGTCAGCCCCAGCATTTT,CASSQDVESQPQHF
NA,NA,TRBV13,TRBJ2-3,TGTGCCAGCAGTCCTCGTGAGGTCACAGATACGCAGTATTTT,CASSPREVTDTQYF
NA,NA,TRBV6-6,TRBJ2-1,TGTGCCAGCAGTTGGGGGGCCTACAATGAGCAGTTCTTC,CASSWGAYNEQFF
NA,NA,TRBV30,TRBJ1-1,TGTGCCTGGAGCAGAGGACACTTGAACACTGAAGCTTTCTTT,CAWSRGHLNTEAFF
NA,TRBD2,TRBV5-4,TRBJ2-1,TGTGCCAGCAGCCCTGGACTAGCGGGGGTTACAATCTCCTACAATGAGCAGTTCTTC,CASSPGLAGVTISYNEQFF
NA,NA,TRBV12-3/TRBV12-4,TRBJ1-4,TGTGCCAGCAGATGGAGGAGGAATGAAAAACTGTTTTTT,CASRWRRNEKLFF
NA,TRBD1,TRBV9,TRBJ1-3,TGTGCCAGCAGCGTAGTTTCAGAGGGGGCGCAAGGAAACACCATATATTTT,CASSVVSEGAQGNTIYF
NA,NA,TRBV30,TRBJ1-1,TGTGCCTGGAATAGGGGCGCAGGCACTGAAGCTTTCTTT,CAWNRGAGTEAFF